Below are 25 T cell receptor beta chains sequenced from a single sample in a study of shared clonotypes between healthy human individuals. Method: immunoSEQ multiplex PCR; TCRdb's copy keeps in-frame clones and lacks some. This sample yields more than 2 million clones, of which just over 90% are seen a single time; around 1.7% belongs to the top ten. As defined, naive CD8 cells were CD45RO-negative and positively selected for CCR7, with terminally differentiated effector memory CD45RA+ cells excluded. Sequences were obtained from naive CD8+ T cells from PBMCs. All receptors derive from a man aged 18-30 years in good health. Some clones in this sample may be carry-over from other donors' samples.

This chain links TRBV9 with TRBJ2-7; TRBD1 is a possible D gene (6 bases). The CDR3 sequence is 16 residues long. Germline CDR1 is SGDLS and CDR2 is YYNGEE. V lost 1 base and J lost 3, with 17 bases in between. This CDR3 is CASSVSPDSSLYEQYF. CDR3 coding DNA: TGTGCCAGCAGCGTATCCCCGGACAGTTCCCTCTACGAGCAGTACTTC.

The chain's CDR3 is CASSEGSSYEQYF. Written as DNA, the CDR3 is TGTGCCAGCAGCGAGGGCAGCTCCTACGAGCAGTACTTC. The chain couples TRBV7-2 to TRBJ2-7; maybe TRBD2 (5 bases). CDR3 size: 13 residues. CDR1 and CDR2 (germline): SGHTA, FQGNSA. Trimming removed 5 bases from V and 0 bases from J, with 8 bases in between. The full variable domain, with the rest looked up from reference TRBV7-2 and TRBJ2-7, is GAGVSQSPSNKVTEKGKDVELRCDPISGHTALYWYRQSLGQGLEFLIYFQGNSAPDKSGLPSDRFSAERTGGSVSTLTIQRTQQEDSAVYLCASSEGSSYEQYFGPGTRLTVT.

The chain combines TRBV4-1 with TRBJ2-1; no clear D gene. The V gene lost 1 base and the J gene lost 3 bases, with 4 bases spanning the gap. The CDR3 covers 13 residues. Germline V lookup: CDR1 MGHRA, CDR2 YSYEKL. The CDR3 region has the DNA TGCGCCAGCAGCCAAGGTAACTACAATGAGCAGTTCTTC. Amino acid sequence: CASSQGNYNEQFF.

In the case of this clone: This sample includes further DNA sequences coding for the same CDR3. The chain couples TRBV7-6 to TRBJ2-7; D ambiguous. The CDR3 totals 13 residues. V was pared by 0 bases and J by 0 bases, with 3 bases between. Germline V CDR1 and CDR2: SGHVS, FNYEAQ. CDR3 bases: TGTGCCAGCAGCTTAGCGAGCTCCTACGAGCAGTACTTC. Translation: CASSLASSYEQYF.

The rearrangement joins TRBV5-4 to TRBJ2-4, with 8 bases lining up with TRBD2. The CDR3 spans 15 residues. V shed 1 base and J 5 bases; nucleotides not matched to a gene: 5. Germline loops: CDR1 SGHNT, CDR2 YYREEE (reference sequence). CDR3 protein: CASSLKRERQNIQYF. Written as DNA, the CDR3 is TGTGCCAGCAGCTTGAAGCGGGAGCGTCAAAACATTCAGTACTTC.

The chain links TRBV19 to TRBJ2-7, with D perhaps matching TRBD1 (5 bases). The CDR3 loop spans 14 amino acids. From germline, CDR1 is LNHDA and CDR2 SQIVND (reference sequence). V was cut by 0 bases and J by 7 bases, with 13 bases left in between. Here the CDR3 reads CASSIDLSAGEQYF. The CDR3 DNA reads TGTGCCAGTAGTATAGATCTTAGTGCAGGGGAGCAGTACTTC.

The J gene is TRBJ1-2, the V gene TRBV9; TRBD1 is a possible D gene (6 bases). Deletions cut 4 bases from V and 3 bases from J, with 13 bases between. This CDR3 is built from 14 residues. Germline CDR1 is SGDLS and CDR2 is YYNGEE. The CDR3 protein is CASSSLDSHYGYTF. CDR3 DNA sequence: TGTGCCAGCAGCTCCCTGGACAGCCACTATGGCTACACCTTC.

V usage is TRBV5-5 and J usage is TRBJ2-3; D possibly corresponds to TRBD1 (6 bases). Per the germline V gene, CDR1 is SGHKS and CDR2 is YYEKEE (reference sequence). The V and J ends lost 4 bases and 0 bases respectively, with 12 bases between them. CDR3 length equals 15 residues. The DNA for the CDR3 is TGTGCCAGCAGCCCGGGACATACGAGCACAGATACGCAGTATTTT. Protein: CASSPGHTSTDTQYF.

The V and J genes are TRBV27 and TRBJ2-7, with D possibly TRBD2 on 6 matching bases. Germline lookup yields CDR1 MNHEY and CDR2 SMNVEV (reference sequence). V lost 2 bases to trimming and J lost 2 bases, with 10 bases between them. The CDR3 has 14 residues. CDR3 sequence reads: CASSLLARTYEQYF. CDR3 DNA: TGTGCCAGCAGTTTACTAGCGCGTACCTACGAGCAGTACTTC.

V and J are TRBV7-9 and TRBJ2-5; D is unresolved. Germline V gene sequence: CDR1 SEHNR, CDR2 FQNEAQ (reference sequence). The CDR3 sequence is 12 residues long. V was cut by 4 bases and J by 5 bases, with 8 bases left in between. The CDR3, as DNA: TGTGCCAGCAGCTACACCCGGGAGACCCAGTACTTC. It specifies CASSYTRETQYF.

The chain is built from TRBV18 and TRBJ2-7, with 9 nucleotides matching TRBD1. The germline V gene has CDR1 KGHSH and CDR2 LQKENI. The CDR3 contains 18 residues. V was clipped by 5 bases and J by 3 bases; unmatched bases: 17. CDR3 sequence (DNA): TGTGCCAGCTCATCTCCTCATGAGATAGACAGGGGGTACTACGAGCAGTACTTC. It yields the protein CASSSPHEIDRGYYEQYF.

V is TRBV7-2 and J is TRBJ2-3; perhaps TRBD2 as D (5 bases). Germline-derived CDR1 and CDR2 are SGHTA and FQGNSA. V lost 2 bases, J lost 0 bases, and 9 bases lay in between. The CDR3 is 15 amino acids. CDR3 in DNA: TGTGCCAGCAGCTTACTAGCAATTAGCACAGATACGCAGTATTTT. Translated, it gives CASSLLAISTDTQYF.

The chain uses TRBV9 and TRBJ2-1; D gene unclear. Trimming took off 4 bases at V and 6 bases at J, with 17 bases between the two ends. Germline CDR1 is SGDLS and CDR2 is YYNGEE. The CDR3 is made up of 15 amino acids. CDR3: CASSLEITKGNEQFF. The DNA for the CDR3 is TGTGCCAGCAGCCTGGAGATAACTAAGGGCAATGAGCAGTTCTTC.

Of note for this clone: At the DNA level, this CDR3 is encoded by other sequences in the same sample as well. The J gene is TRBJ2-7, the V gene TRBV27; tentatively, D is TRBD1 (6 bases). Germline V lookup: CDR1 MNHEY, CDR2 SMNVEV (reference sequence). V was clipped by 4 bases and J by 3 bases, with 10 bases between them. This CDR3 contains 13 residues. CDR3 coding DNA: TGTGCCAGCAGTTCTGGGGACAACTACGAGCAGTACTTC. Protein sequence: CASSSGDNYEQYF.

The CDR3 DNA reads as TGTGCCAGCAGCGTAGGTACTAGCAGCACCTACGAGCAGTACTTC. Translating gives CASSVGTSSTYEQYF. The V call is TRBV9, the J call TRBJ2-7, with D possibly being TRBD2 (6 bases). The germline V and J ends were trimmed by 0 bases and 2 bases, with 12 bases remaining between them. Germline V lookup: CDR1 SGDLS, CDR2 YYNGEE. The CDR3 length is 15 residues.

The chain recombines TRBV27 with TRBJ2-7, with D possibly being TRBD1 (5 bases). The germline gives CDR1 MNHEY, CDR2 SMNVEV (reference sequence). V was trimmed by 3 bases and J by 3 bases, leaving 9 bases between them. The CDR3 is 13 amino acids. CDR3 amino acids: CASSLTAIYEQYF. The CDR3 nucleotides read TGTGCCAGCAGTTTGACAGCGATCTACGAGCAGTACTTC.

J is TRBJ2-2 and V is TRBV5-1, with unresolved D. CDR1 and CDR2 (germline): SGHRS, YFSETQ. The length of the CDR3 is 12 residues. Trimming cost V 4 bases and J 6 bases, with 7 bases left between them. CDR3 bases: TGCGCCAGCAGCCACCGATCCGGGGAGCTGTTTTTT. Amino acid sequence: CASSHRSGELFF.

In DNA, the CDR3 is TGTGCCAGCAGTGAGACAGAACAAGAGACCCAGTACTTC. Its translation: CASSETEQETQYF. This chain links TRBV2 with TRBJ2-5, with a possible D match to TRBD1 (5 bases). In germline, CDR1 is SNHLY, CDR2 FYNNEI. The CDR3 has 13 residues. Trimming took off 3 bases at V and 2 bases at J, with 7 bases between the two ends.

The genes are TRBV13 and TRBJ2-1; a possible D gene is TRBD1 (6 bases). The ends were cut back, 7 bases at V and 9 bases at J, with 16 bases in the middle. The CDR3 consists of 13 residues. Germline V lookup: CDR1 PRHDT, CDR2 FYEKMQ (reference sequence). CDR3 amino acids: CASTRGGAAEQFF. CDR3 nucleotides: TGTGCCAGCACTCGAGGGGGTGCTGCTGAGCAGTTCTTC.

About this clone itself: The sample holds other DNA sequences that translate to the same CDR3. This chain uses TRBV7-3 with TRBJ2-2; D may correspond to TRBD1 or TRBD2 (5 bases each). Germline V gives CDR1 SGHTA, CDR2 FQGTGA. The length of the CDR3 is 14 residues. Between the trimmed V and J ends, which lost 3 bases and 1 base, there was a span of 6 bases. CDR3 region: CASSLGENTGELFF. CDR3 bases: TGTGCCAGCAGCTTGGGGGAGAACACCGGGGAGCTGTTTTTT.

As to this clone: The same CDR3 can be traced to other DNA sequences in this sample. This rearrangement joins TRBV6-4 to TRBJ1-2; D perhaps matches TRBD1 (6 bases). V lost 3 bases to trimming and J lost 7 bases, with 12 bases between them. Germline CDR1 reads MRHNA; CDR2 reads SNTAGT. The CDR3 totals 13 residues. The CDR3 DNA reads TGTGCCAGCAGTGAAACAGGGAGGGGTGGCTACACCTTC. Translating gives CASSETGRGGYTF.

This chain uses TRBV28 with TRBJ2-2; 8 bases line up with TRBD2. The CDR3 runs 15 residues. Losses at the gene ends were 6 bases for V and 7 bases for J; bases not matched to a gene: 10. In germline, CDR1 is MDHEN, CDR2 SYDVKM. The CDR3 coding sequence is TGTGCCAGCAGAAAACCGGGACTAGTGGGCGGGGAGCTGTTTTTT. Translating it yields CASRKPGLVGGELFF.

As regards this clone: This same CDR3 is encoded by further DNA sequences in the sample. The rearrangement joins TRBV10-1 to TRBJ2-7; no definite D call. The V end was cut by 2 bases, the J end by 2 bases, with 7 bases between. Germline V lookup: CDR1 WNHNN, CDR2 SYGVQD (reference sequence). The CDR3 is made up of 13 amino acids. In DNA, the CDR3 is TGCGCCAGCAGTGAGGGGCAGACCTACGAGCAGTACTTC. Translated: CASSEGQTYEQYF.

This rearrangement joins TRBV13 to TRBJ1-5; no reliable D call. The CDR3 is 17 residues long. V dropped 0 bases and J dropped 0 bases, with 12 bases sitting between them. Looked up from germline, CDR1 is PRHDT and CDR2 is FYEKMQ (reference sequence). CDR3 sequence (DNA): TGTGCCAGCAGCTTAGGCCTAGGCAGTAATAGCAATCAGCCCCAGCATTTT. This translates into CASSLGLGSNSNQPQHF.

The chain joins TRBV27 to TRBJ1-4, with D perhaps TRBD1 (6 bases). V was pared by 10 bases and J by 8 bases, with 20 bases between. Per germline, CDR1 MNHEY and CDR2 SMNVEV (reference sequence). The CDR3 runs to 14 residues. The CDR3 sequence is CATHGEGGGEKLFF. The CDR3 DNA reads TGTGCCACTCATGGAGAGGGAGGGGGAGAAAAACTGTTTTTT.